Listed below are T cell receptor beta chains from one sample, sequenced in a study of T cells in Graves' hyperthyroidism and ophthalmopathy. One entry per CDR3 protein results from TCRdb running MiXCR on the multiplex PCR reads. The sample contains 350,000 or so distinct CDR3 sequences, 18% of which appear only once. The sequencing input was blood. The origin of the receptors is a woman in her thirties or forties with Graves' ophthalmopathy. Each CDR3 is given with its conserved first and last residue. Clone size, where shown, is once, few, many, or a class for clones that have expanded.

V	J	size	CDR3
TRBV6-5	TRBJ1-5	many	CASSYSWNQPQHF
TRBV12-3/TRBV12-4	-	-	CASYLTGGLEQFF
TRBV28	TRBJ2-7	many	CASSSPRVADYEQCF
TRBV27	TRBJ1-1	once	CASSLFPGQTNTEALF
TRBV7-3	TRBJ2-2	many	CASSLIGDIELFF
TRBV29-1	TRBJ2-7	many	CSACRVNCPYEQYF
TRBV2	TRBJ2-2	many	CASSGRRLGSGRANTGELFF
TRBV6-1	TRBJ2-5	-	CASSDRGVGETQYF
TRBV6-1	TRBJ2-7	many	CASSEALRQNYEQYF
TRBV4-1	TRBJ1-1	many	CASSQERHTEAFF
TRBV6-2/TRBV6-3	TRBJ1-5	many	CASTHMGDQPQHF
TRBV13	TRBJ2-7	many	CASSSRGGPTYEQYF
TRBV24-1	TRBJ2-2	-	CATQGLGNTGELFF
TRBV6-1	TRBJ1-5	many	CASSEAQLGGNQPQHF
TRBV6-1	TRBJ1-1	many	CASMRQGVNTEAFF
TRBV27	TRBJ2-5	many	CASKRGMGSQETQYF
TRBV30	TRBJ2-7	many	CAWGAGSYEQYF
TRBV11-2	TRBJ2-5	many	CASSPPTGLQETQYF
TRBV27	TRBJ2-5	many	CASSSTSRVQYF
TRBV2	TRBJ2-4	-	CASREDISLAKNIQYF
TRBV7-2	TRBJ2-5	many	CASSSTGVGETQYF
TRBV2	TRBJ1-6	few	CASSEAGLGNSPLHF
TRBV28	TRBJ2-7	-	CASSFAGDSDEQYF
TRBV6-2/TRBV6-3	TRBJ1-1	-	CASLRGTEAFF
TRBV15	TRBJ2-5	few	CATSISAGGETQYF
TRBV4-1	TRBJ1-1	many	CASSPTQGTEAFF
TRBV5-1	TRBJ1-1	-	CASSLGDRVTEAFF
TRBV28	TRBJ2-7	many	CASSPLGRDRVTRGYF
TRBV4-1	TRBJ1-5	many	CASSQVPGDSNQPQHF